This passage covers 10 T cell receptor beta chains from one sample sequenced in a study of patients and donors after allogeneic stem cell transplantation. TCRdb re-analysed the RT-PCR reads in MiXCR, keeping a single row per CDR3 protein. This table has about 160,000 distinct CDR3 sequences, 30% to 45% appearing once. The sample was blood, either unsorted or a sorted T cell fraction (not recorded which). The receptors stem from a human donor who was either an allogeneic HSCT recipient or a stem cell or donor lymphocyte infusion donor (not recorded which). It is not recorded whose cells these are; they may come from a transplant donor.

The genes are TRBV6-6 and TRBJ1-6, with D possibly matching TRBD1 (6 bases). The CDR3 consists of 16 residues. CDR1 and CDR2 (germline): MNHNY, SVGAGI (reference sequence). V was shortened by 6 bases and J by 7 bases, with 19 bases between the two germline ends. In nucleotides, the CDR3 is TGTGCCAGCAGGGCGGGGGGGCTAACGCTGAATTCACCCCTCCACTTT. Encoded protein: CASRAGGLTLNSPLHF.

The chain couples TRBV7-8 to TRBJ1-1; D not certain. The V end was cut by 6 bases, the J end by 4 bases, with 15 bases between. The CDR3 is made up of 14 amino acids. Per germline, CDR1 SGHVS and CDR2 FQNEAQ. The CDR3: CASRSRSQSTEAFF. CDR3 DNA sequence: TGTGCCAGCAGGTCCAGGTCTCAGAGCACTGAAGCTTTCTTT.

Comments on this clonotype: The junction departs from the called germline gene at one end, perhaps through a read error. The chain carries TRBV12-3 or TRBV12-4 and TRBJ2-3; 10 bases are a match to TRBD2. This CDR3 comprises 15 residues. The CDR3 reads CASSLAGGLADTQYF. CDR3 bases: TGTGCCAGCAGCTTAGCGGGGGGCCTTGCAGATACGCAGTATTTT.

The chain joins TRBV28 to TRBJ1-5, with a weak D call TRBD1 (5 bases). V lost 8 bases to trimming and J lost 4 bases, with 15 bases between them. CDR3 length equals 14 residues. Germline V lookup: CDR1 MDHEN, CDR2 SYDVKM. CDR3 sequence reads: CASRAAGRNQPQHF. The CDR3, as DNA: TGTGCCAGCCGTGCGGCAGGGCGAAATCAGCCCCAGCATTTT.

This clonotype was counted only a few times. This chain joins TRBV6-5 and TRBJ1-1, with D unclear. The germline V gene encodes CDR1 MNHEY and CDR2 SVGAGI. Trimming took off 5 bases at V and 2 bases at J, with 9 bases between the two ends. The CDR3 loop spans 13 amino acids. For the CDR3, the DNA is TGTGCCAGCAGTGACAATCCCAACACTGAAGCTTTCTTT. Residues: CASSDNPNTEAFF.

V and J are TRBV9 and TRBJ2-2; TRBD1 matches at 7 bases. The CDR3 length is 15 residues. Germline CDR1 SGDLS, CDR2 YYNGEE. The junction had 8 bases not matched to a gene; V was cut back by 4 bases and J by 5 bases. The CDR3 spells CASSSRDSHTGELFF. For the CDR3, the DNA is TGTGCCAGCAGCTCCCGGGACAGCCATACCGGGGAGCTGTTTTTT.

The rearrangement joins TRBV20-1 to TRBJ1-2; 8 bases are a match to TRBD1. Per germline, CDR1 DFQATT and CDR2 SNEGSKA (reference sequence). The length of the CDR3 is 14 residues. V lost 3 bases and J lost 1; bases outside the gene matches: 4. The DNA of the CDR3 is TGCAGTGCTAGCCCACAGGGGGGTAACTATGGCTACACCTTC. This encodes CSASPQGGNYGYTF.

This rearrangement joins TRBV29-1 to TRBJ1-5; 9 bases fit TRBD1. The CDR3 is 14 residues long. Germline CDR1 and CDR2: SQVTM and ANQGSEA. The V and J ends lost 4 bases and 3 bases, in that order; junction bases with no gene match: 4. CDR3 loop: CSVAGTGTNQPQHF. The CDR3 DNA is TGCAGCGTTGCCGGGACAGGGACCAATCAGCCCCAGCATTTT.

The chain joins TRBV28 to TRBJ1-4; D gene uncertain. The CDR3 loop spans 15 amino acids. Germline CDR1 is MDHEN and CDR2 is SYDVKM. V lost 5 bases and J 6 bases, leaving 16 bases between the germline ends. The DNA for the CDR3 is TGTGCCAGCAGTAAGATAGGCTCCGTATATGAAAAACTGTTTTTT. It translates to CASSKIGSVYEKLFF.

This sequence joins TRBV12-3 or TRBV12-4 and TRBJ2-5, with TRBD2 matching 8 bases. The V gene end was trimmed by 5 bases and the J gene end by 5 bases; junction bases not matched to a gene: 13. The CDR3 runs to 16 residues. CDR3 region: CASSLTDSGLEETQYF. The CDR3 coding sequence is TGTGCCAGCAGTCTCACGGACTCGGGACTAGAGGAGACCCAGTACTTC.